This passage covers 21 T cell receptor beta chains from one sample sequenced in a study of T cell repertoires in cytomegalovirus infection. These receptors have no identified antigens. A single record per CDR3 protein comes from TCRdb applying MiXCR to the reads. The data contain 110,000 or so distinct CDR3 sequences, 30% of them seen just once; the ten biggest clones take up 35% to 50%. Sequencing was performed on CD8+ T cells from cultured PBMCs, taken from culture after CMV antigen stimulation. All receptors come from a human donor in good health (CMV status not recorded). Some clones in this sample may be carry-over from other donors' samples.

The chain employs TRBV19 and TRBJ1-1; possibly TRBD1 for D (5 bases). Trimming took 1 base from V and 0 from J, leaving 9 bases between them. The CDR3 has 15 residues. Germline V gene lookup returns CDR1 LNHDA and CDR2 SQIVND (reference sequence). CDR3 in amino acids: CASSIGGSMNTEAFF. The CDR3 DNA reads TGTGCCAGTAGTATAGGGGGCTCTATGAACACTGAAGCTTTCTTT.

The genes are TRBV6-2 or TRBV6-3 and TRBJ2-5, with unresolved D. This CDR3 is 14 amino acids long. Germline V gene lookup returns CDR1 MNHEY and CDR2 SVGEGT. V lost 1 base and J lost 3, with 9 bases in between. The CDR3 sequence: CASSYLQTEETQYF. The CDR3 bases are TGTGCCAGCAGTTACTTACAGACGGAAGAGACCCAGTACTTC.

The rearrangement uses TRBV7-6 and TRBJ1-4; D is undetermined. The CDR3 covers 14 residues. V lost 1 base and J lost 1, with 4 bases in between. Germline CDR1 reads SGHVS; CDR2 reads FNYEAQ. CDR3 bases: TGTGCCAGCAGCTTAGATGAAACTAATGAAAAACTGTTTTTT. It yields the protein CASSLDETNEKLFF.

This chain's CDR3 is CSARVDFKNTGELFF. The DNA for the CDR3 is TGCAGTGCTAGGGTCGACTTCAAGAACACCGGGGAGCTGTTTTTT. The chain uses TRBV20-1 and TRBJ2-2; no definite D call. The germline V and J ends were trimmed by 3 bases and 1 base, with 12 bases remaining between them. Per germline, CDR1 DFQATT and CDR2 SNEGSKA (reference sequence). CDR3 length equals 15 residues.

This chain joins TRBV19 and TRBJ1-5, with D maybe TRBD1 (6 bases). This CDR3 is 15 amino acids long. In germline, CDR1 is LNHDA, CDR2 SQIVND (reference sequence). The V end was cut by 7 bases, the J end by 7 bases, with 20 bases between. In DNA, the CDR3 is TGTGCCAGTAACTTAAACACAGGGCGGGCGCAGCCCCAGCATTTT. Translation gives CASNLNTGRAQPQHF.

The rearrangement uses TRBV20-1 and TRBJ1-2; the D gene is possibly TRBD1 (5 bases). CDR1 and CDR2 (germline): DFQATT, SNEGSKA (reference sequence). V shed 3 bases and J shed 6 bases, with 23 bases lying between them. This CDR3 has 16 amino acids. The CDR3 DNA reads TGCAGTGCTAGTGGGGTGGGGGTCCCCATCTTCGATGGCTACACCTTC. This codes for CSASGVGVPIFDGYTF.

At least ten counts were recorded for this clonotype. The CDR3 loop reads CASSLGLAGGPVEQFF. Here the CDR3 DNA reads TGTGCCAGCAGCTTAGGACTAGCGGGGGGGCCCGTAGAGCAGTTCTTC. V and J are TRBV7-2 and TRBJ2-1; 14 bases map to TRBD2. Trimming took 1 base from V and 10 from J; bases not matched to a gene: 6. The CDR3 loop spans 16 amino acids. Germline loops: CDR1 SGHTA, CDR2 FQGNSA.

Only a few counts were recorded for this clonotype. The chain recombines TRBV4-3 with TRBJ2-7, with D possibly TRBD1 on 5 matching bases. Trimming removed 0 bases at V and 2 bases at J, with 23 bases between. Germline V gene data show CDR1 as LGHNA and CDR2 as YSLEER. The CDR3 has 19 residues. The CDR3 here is CASSQDAGYVTVVPYEQYF. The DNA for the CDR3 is TGCGCCAGCAGCCAAGATGCAGGGTATGTGACTGTCGTACCCTACGAGCAGTACTTC.

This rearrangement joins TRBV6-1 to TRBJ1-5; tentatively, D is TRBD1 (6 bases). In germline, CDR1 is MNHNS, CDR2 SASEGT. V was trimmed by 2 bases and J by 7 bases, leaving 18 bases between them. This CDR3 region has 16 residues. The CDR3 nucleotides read TGTGCCAGCAGTGAATGGTTTCAGGGGCTCTCCCAGCCCCAGCATTTT. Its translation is CASSEWFQGLSQPQHF.

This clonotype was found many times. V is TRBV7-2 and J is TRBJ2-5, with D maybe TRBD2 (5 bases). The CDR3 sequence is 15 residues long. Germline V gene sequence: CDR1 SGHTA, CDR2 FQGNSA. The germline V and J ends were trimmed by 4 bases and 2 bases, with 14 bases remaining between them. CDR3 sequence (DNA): TGTGCCAGCAGCTCCCCACGGGAATCTCAAGAGACCCAGTACTTC. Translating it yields CASSSPRESQETQYF.

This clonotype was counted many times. The CDR3: CASSLIGYEQYF. For the CDR3, the DNA is TGTGCCAGCAGCTTAATAGGCTACGAGCAGTACTTC. V usage is TRBV7-6 and J usage is TRBJ2-7; D is ambiguous. CDR1 SGHVS and CDR2 FNYEAQ come from the germline V gene. The ends were cut back, 2 bases at V and 3 bases at J, with 5 bases in the middle. The CDR3 spans 12 residues.

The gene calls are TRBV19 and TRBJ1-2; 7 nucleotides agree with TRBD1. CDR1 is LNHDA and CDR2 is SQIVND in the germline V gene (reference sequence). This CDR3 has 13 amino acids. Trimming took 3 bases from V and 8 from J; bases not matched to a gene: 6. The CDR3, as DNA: TGTGCCAGTAGTATGACAGGGAGTTGGGGCTACACCTTC. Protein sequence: CASSMTGSWGYTF. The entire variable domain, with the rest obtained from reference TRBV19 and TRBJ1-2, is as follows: DGGITQSPKYLFRKEGQNVTLSCEQNLNHDAMYWYRQDPGQGLRLIYYSQIVNDFQKGDIAEGYSVSREKKESFPLTVTSAQKNPTAFYLCASSMTGSWGYTFGSGTRLTVV.

The CDR3 sequence is CASSLGRSTEAFF. The CDR3, as DNA: TGTGCCAGCAGTTTGGGTAGAAGCACTGAAGCTTTCTTT. This chain links TRBV12-3 or TRBV12-4 with TRBJ1-1, with no clear D. The CDR3 is 13 residues long. Trimming pared 3 bases from V and 4 bases from J, leaving 9 bases between.

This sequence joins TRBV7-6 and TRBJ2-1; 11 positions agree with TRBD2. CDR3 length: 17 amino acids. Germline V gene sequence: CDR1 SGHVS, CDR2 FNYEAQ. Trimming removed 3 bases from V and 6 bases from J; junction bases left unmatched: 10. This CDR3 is CASSFDGSGGAGNEQFF. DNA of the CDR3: TGTGCCAGCAGCTTCGACGGTAGCGGGGGGGCCGGCAATGAGCAGTTCTTC.

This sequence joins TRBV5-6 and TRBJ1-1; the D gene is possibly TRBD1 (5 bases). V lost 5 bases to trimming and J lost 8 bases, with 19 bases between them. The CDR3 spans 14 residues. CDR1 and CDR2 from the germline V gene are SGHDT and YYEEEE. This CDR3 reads CASRLGDHLGEAFF. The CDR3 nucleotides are TGTGCCAGCAGGCTTGGGGACCACTTGGGAGAAGCTTTCTTT. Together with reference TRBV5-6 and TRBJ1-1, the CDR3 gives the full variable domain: DAGVTQSPTHLIKTRGQQVTLRCSPKSGHDTVSWYQQALGQGPQFIFQYYEEEERQRGNFPDRFSGHQFPNYSSELNVNALLLGDSALYLCASRLGDHLGEAFFGQGTRLTVV.

CDR3 bases: TGTGCCAGCAGTTACGGGGGACAGGGGTATTTGAACACTGAAGCTTTCTTT. Amino acids: CASSYGGQGYLNTEAFF. V is TRBV6-6 and J is TRBJ1-1, with 10 positions matching TRBD1. The CDR3 extends over 17 amino acids. Germline CDR1 is MNHNY and CDR2 is SVGAGI (reference sequence). V gave up 2 bases and J gave up 0 bases; unmatched junction bases: 6.

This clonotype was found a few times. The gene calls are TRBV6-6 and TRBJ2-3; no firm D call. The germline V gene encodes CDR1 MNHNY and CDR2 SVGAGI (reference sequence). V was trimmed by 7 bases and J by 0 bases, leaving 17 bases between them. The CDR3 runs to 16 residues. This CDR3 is CASTSGDPGSTDTQYF. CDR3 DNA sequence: TGTGCCAGCACCAGTGGGGATCCAGGTAGCACAGATACGCAGTATTTT.

The DNA of the CDR3 is TGTGCCAGCAGTTATTCGGGGGGAGGTGGCTACACCTTC. Its protein product is CASSYSGGGGYTF. The chain couples TRBV6-6 to TRBJ1-2; tentatively, D is TRBD1 (5 bases). Looked up from germline, CDR1 is MNHNY and CDR2 is SVGAGI (reference sequence). CDR3 size: 13 residues. With 3 bases removed from V and 7 bases from J, the gap between germline ends came to 12 bases.

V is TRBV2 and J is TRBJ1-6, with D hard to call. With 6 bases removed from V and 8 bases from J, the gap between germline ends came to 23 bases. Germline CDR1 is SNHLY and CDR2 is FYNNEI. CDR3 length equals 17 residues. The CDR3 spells CASSLPTATIYDSPLHF. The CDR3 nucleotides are TGTGCCAGCAGCCTTCCGACCGCTACCATTTACGATTCACCCCTCCACTTT.

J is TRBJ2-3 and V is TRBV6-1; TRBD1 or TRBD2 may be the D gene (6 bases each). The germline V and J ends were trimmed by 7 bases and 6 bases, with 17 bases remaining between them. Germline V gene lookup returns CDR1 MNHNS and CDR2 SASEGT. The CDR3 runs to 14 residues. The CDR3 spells CASTLLGGWDTQYF. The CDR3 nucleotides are TGTGCCAGCACTCTTCTCGGGGGCTGGGATACGCAGTATTTT.

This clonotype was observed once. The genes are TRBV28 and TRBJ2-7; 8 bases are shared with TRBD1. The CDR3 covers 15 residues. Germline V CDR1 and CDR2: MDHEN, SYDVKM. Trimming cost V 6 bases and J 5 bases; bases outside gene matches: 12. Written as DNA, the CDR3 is TGTGCCAGCAGCCCGGACAGGGCGGAGTTCGACGAGCAGTACTTC. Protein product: CASSPDRAEFDEQYF.